The 8 T cell receptor beta chains below were found in one sample sequenced in a study of cytomegalovirus exposure and HLA in healthy donors (TCRdb year 2017). Library prep was done by the immunoSEQ multiplex PCR assay. The multiplex PCR relied on a mix of 60 forward primers for TCR Vbeta segments and 13 reverse primers for TCR Jbeta segments. TCRdb limited this immuneACCESS table to in-frame rearrangements with V and J called. A share of clones is missing; checked studies link under half to unresolved V genes, and the rest is unexplained. The sample profile shows just over 95,000 clones; about four fifths of them were found once. Roughly 4.3% of the sample is taken by the ten largest. Sequencing was performed on PBMCs. The receptors stem from a woman aged 40 to 55 in good health and CMV-seropositive.

The chain couples TRBV2 to TRBJ1-5; D gene uncertain. V was trimmed by 7 bases and J by 3 bases, leaving 10 bases between them. CDR3 size: 13 residues. The V gene's germline CDR1 is SNHLY and CDR2 FYNNEI. This CDR3 reads CASTGSPNQPQHF. DNA for the CDR3: TGTGCCAGCACGGGATCCCCCAATCAGCCCCAGCATTTT.

This sequence joins TRBV5-6 and TRBJ2-5; a weak D match, TRBD1 (6 bases). Germline V CDR1 and CDR2: SGHDT, YYEEEE. Trimming stripped 4 bases from V and 4 bases from J, with 17 bases between. The CDR3 is 15 residues long. In DNA, the CDR3 is TGTGCCAGCAGCATACAGGGATTAGAACGAGAGACCCAGTACTTC. Protein product: CASSIQGLERETQYF.

J is TRBJ1-1 and V is TRBV27; D not certain. This CDR3 contains 14 residues. Trimming shortened V by 0 bases and J by 3 bases, and 8 bases separated the two germline ends. Germline V gives CDR1 MNHEY, CDR2 SMNVEV (reference sequence). The CDR3 DNA follows: TGTGCCAGCAGTTTATCTGCCAGTCACACTGAAGCTTTCTTT. Translated, it gives CASSLSASHTEAFF.

The V gene is TRBV6-7, the J gene TRBJ2-5; maybe TRBD1 (6 bases). TRBV6-7 is noted as an ORF with a role that remains uncertain. Trimming took off 7 bases at V and 1 base at J, with 10 bases between the two ends. The CDR3 loop spans 13 amino acids. The CDR3 loop is CASTKDSQETQYF. The CDR3 DNA reads TGTGCCAGCACCAAGGACAGCCAAGAGACCCAGTACTTC.

The chain combines TRBV28 with TRBJ2-7; TRBD1 matches at 7 bases. The ends lost 5 bases at V and 1 base at J; junction bases unmatched: 26. The germline V gene encodes CDR1 MDHEN and CDR2 SYDVKM. The CDR3 has 21 residues. CDR3 region: CASSPKWSLDRLRRASYEQYF. In DNA form, the CDR3 reads TGTGCCAGCAGTCCGAAATGGAGCTTGGACAGGCTGCGGAGAGCTTCCTACGAGCAGTACTTC.

This clone is medium-sized within its sample. This chain joins TRBV10-3 and TRBJ2-7, with D perhaps TRBD1 (5 bases). CDR3 length: 11 amino acids. CDR1 is ENHRY and CDR2 is SYGVKD in the germline V gene. Trimming shortened V by 4 bases and J by 5 bases, and 6 bases separated the two germline ends. The CDR3 DNA reads TGTGCCATCAGTGCAGGGAACGAGCAGTACTTC. Its protein product is CAISAGNEQYF.

V is TRBV19 and J is TRBJ1-5; 8 nucleotides line up with TRBD1. Per germline, CDR1 LNHDA and CDR2 SQIVND (reference sequence). CDR3 length equals 16 residues. V lost 4 bases, J lost 0 bases, and 5 bases stayed unmatched. In DNA, the CDR3 is TGTGCCAGTAGTACACGGACAGGGATTAGCAATCAGCCCCAGCATTTT. Its translation is CASSTRTGISNQPQHF.

The rearrangement links TRBV7-3 to TRBJ1-4, with D perhaps TRBD1 (5 bases). The CDR3 is 15 amino acids. The V end was cut by 1 base, the J end by 5 bases, with 11 bases between. CDR1 and CDR2 from the germline V gene are SGHTA and FQGTGA. The CDR3 nucleotides read TGTGCCAGCAGCTTAATACGGGCAGGGAATGAAAAACTGTTTTTT. Translation gives CASSLIRAGNEKLFF.